The 4 T cell receptor beta chains below come from one sample, sequenced in a study of OX40 agonist ivuxolimab in advanced cancers. Libraries were prepared by immunoSEQ multiplex PCR; TCRdb keeps only in-frame clonotypes and omits some of them. The profile covers approximately 90,000 clones, with roughly 90% appearing a single time and 0.25% to 0.3% taken by the ten largest. Here the sequenced sample was CD4+ or CD8+ T cells sorted from blood, taken in a trial of the OX40 agonist ivuxolimab. These receptors were taken from an adult with an advanced solid tumor such as melanoma, head and neck, liver or kidney cancer.

V usage is TRBV6-1 and J usage is TRBJ2-1; 7 bases agree with TRBD1. The CDR3 loop spans 14 amino acids. The V and J ends lost 6 bases and 8 bases, in that order; junction bases with no gene match: 10. Germline lookup yields CDR1 MNHNS and CDR2 SASEGT. CDR3 protein: CASRRGLHTDEQFF. The CDR3 DNA reads as TGTGCCAGCAGAAGGGGGCTCCATACAGATGAGCAGTTCTTC.

The chain links TRBV2 to TRBJ1-2; the D is unclear. The V gene's germline CDR1 is SNHLY and CDR2 FYNNEI. This CDR3 region has 12 residues. Trimming removed 3 bases at V and 4 bases at J, with 6 bases between. CDR3 nucleotides: TGTGCCAGCAGTGATGACGGCTATGGCTACACCTTC. Amino acid sequence: CASSDDGYGYTF. The full variable domain, in which reference TRBV2 and TRBJ1-2 provide the parts outside the CDR3, is EPEVTQTPSHQVTQMGQEVILRCVPISNHLYFYWYRQILGQKVEFLVSFYNNEISEKSEIFDDQFSVERPDGSNFTLKIRSTKLEDSAMYFCASSDDGYGYTFGSGTRLTVV.

This clone occurred once. The J gene is TRBJ1-1, the V gene TRBV7-3; D might be TRBD1 (5 bases). The CDR3 has 15 residues. The V and J ends lost 2 bases and 5 bases respectively, with 15 bases between them. The germline CDR1 and CDR2 sequences are SGHTA and FQGTGA. The CDR3 region has the DNA TGTGCCAGCAGCTTATCGCCGGTCGGGGGAACTGAAGCTTTCTTT. Amino acid sequence: CASSLSPVGGTEAFF.

V and J are TRBV7-9 and TRBJ1-1; 7 nucleotides match TRBD1. Germline V CDR1 and CDR2: SEHNR, FQNEAQ (reference sequence). V dropped 5 bases and J dropped 1; count of bases not matched to a gene: 13. The CDR3 runs 17 residues. CDR3 sequence reads: CASSARDSRIGNTEAFF. In DNA form, the CDR3 reads TGTGCCAGCAGCGCCCGGGACAGCAGAATCGGGAACACTGAAGCTTTCTTT.